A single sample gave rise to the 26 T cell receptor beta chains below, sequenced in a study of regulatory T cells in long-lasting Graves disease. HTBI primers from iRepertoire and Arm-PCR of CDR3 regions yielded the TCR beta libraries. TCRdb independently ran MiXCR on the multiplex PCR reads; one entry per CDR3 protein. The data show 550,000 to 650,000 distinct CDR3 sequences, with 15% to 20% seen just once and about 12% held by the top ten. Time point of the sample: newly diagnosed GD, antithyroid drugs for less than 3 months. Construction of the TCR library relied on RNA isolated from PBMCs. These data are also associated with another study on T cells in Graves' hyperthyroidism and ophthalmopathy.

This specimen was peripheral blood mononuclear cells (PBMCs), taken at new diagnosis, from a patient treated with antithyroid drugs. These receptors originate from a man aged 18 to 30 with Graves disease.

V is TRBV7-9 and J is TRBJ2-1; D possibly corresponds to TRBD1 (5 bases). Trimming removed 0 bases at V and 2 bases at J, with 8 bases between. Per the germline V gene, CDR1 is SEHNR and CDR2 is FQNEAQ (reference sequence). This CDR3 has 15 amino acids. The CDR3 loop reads CASSLAEDTYNEQFF. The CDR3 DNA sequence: TGTGCCAGCAGCTTAGCAGAGGACACCTACAATGAGCAGTTCTTC.

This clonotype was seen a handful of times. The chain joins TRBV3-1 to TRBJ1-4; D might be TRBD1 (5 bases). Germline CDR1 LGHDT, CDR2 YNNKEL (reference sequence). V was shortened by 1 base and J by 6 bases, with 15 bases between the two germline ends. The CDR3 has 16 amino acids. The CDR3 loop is CASSQVWGRGDEKLFF. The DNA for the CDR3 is TGTGCCAGCAGCCAAGTATGGGGCCGGGGAGATGAAAAACTGTTTTTT.

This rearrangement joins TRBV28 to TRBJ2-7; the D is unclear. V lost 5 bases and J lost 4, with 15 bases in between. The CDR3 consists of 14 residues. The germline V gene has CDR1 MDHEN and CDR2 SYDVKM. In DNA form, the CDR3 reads TGTGCCAGCAGTCGAATCTCAGGAACATACGAGCAGTACTTC. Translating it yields CASSRISGTYEQYF. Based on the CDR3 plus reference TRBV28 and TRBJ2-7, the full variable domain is DVKVTQSSRYLVKRTGEKVFLECVQDMDHENMFWYRQDPGLGLRLIYFSYDVKMKEKGDIPEGYSVSREKKERFSLILESASTNQTSMYLCASSRISGTYEQYFGPGTRLTVT.

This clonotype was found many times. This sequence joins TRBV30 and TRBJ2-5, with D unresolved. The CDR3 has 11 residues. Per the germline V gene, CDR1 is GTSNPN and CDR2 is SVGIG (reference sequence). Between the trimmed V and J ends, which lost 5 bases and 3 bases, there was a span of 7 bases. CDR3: CAWGVKETQYF. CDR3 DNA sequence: TGTGCCTGGGGGGTGAAAGAGACCCAGTACTTC.

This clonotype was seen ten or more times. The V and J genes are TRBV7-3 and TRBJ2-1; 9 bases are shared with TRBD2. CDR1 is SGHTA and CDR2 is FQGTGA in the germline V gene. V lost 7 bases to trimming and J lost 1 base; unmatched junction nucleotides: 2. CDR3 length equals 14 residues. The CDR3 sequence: CASKAGGSYNEQFF. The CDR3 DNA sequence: TGTGCCAGCAAGGCGGGAGGGTCCTACAATGAGCAGTTCTTC.

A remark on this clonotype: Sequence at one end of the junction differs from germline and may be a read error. The CDR3: CASGFKRTGFGPDTQYF. The CDR3 DNA reads TGTGCCAGCGGCTTCAAGCGGACAGGGTTCGGGCCAGATACGCAGTATTTT. V gene TRBV5-8 combines with J gene TRBJ2-3; TRBD1 matches at 8 bases. The germline CDR1 and CDR2 sequences are SGHTS and YDEGEE. The CDR3 spans 17 residues.

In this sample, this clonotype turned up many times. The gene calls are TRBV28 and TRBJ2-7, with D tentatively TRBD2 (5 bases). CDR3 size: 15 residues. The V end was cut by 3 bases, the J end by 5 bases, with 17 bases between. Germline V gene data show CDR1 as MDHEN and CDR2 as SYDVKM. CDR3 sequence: CASSFIGHLGNEQYF. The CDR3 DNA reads TGTGCCAGCAGTTTTATCGGGCATCTCGGGAACGAGCAGTACTTC.

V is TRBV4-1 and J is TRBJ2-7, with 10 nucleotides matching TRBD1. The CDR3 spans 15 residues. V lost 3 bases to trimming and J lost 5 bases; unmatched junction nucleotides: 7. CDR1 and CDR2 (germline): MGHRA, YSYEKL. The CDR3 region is CASSQYRDRGDEQYF. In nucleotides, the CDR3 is TGCGCCAGCAGCCAGTACCGGGACAGGGGCGACGAGCAGTACTTC.

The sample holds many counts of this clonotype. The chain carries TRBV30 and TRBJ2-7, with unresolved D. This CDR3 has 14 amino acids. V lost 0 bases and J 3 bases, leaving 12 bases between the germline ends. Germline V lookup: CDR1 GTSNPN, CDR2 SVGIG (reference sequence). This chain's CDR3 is CAWSVFQKRYEQYF. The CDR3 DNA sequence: TGTGCCTGGAGTGTATTCCAAAAACGCTACGAGCAGTACTTC.

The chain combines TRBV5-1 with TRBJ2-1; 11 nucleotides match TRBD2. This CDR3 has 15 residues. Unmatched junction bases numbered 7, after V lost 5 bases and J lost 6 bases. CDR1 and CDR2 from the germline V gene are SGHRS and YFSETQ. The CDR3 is CASRAIAGGSNEQFF. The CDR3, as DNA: TGCGCCAGCAGAGCTATAGCGGGAGGGAGCAATGAGCAGTTCTTC. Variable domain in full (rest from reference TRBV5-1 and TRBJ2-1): KAGVTQTPRYLIKTRGQQVTLSCSPISGHRSVSWYQQTPGQGLQFLFEYFSETQRNKGNFPGRFSGRQFSNSRSEMNVSTLELGDSALYLCASRAIAGGSNEQFFGPGTRLTVL.

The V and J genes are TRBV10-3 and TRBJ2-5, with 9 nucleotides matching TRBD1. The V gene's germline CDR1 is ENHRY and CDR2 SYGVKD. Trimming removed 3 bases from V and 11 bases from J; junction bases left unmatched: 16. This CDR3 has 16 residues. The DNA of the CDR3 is TGTGCCATCAGTGATAGGCGGGACAGGGTTGTTGATGAGCAGTACTTC. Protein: CAISDRRDRVVDEQYF.

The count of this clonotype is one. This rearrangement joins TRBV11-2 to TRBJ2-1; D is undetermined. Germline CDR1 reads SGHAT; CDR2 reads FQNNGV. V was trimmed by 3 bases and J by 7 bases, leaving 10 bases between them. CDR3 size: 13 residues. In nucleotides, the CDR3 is TGTGCCAGCAGCTTGAGCAGTATGAATGAGCAGTTCTTC. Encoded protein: CASSLSSMNEQFF.

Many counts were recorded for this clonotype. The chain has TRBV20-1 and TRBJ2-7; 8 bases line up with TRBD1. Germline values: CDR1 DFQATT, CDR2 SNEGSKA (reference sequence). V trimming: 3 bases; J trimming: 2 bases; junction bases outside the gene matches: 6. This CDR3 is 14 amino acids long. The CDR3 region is CSASSGGDTYEQYF. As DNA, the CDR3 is TGCAGTGCTAGTTCAGGGGGCGATACCTACGAGCAGTACTTC.

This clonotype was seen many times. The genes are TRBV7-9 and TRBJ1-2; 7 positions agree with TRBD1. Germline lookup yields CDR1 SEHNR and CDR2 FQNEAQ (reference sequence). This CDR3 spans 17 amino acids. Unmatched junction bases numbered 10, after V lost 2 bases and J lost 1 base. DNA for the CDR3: TGTGCCAGCAGCTTATTAACCGGGACAGCAGATAACTATGGCTACACCTTC. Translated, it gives CASSLLTGTADNYGYTF.

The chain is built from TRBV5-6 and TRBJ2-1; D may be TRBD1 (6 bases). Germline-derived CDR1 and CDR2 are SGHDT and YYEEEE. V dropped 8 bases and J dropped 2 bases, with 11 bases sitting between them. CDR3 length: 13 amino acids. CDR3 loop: CASTGQAYNEQFF. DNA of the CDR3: TGTGCCAGTACGGGACAAGCCTACAATGAGCAGTTCTTC.

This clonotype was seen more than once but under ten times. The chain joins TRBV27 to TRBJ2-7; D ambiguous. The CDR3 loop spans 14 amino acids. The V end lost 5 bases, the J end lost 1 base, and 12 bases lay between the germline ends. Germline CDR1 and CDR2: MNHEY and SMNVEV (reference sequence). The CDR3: CASSRIRQSYEQYF. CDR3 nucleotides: TGTGCCAGCAGTCGCATCCGGCAGTCCTACGAGCAGTACTTC.

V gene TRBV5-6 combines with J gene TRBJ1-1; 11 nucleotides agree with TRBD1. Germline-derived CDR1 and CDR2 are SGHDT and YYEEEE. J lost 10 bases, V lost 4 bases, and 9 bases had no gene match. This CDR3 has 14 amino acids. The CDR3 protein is CASSRGQGATPAFF. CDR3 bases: TGTGCCAGCAGCCGCGGACAGGGGGCGACCCCAGCTTTCTTT.

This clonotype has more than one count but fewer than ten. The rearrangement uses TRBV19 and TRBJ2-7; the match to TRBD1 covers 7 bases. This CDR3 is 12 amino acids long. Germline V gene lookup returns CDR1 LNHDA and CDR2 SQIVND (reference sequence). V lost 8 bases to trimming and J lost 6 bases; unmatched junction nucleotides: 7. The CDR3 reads CASSLEGAEQYF. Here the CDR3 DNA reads TGTGCCAGTTCTCTCGAGGGGGCCGAGCAGTACTTC.

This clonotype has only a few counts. CDR3 loop: CASSLTSGTVDTQYF. CDR3 nucleotides: TGTGCCAGCAGCTTAACTAGCGGGACTGTAGATACGCAGTATTTT. V usage is TRBV7-3 and J usage is TRBJ2-3; TRBD2 aligns across 8 bases. CDR1 is SGHTA and CDR2 is FQGTGA in the germline V gene. J lost 5 bases, V lost 0 bases, and 4 bases had no gene match. This CDR3 is built from 15 residues.

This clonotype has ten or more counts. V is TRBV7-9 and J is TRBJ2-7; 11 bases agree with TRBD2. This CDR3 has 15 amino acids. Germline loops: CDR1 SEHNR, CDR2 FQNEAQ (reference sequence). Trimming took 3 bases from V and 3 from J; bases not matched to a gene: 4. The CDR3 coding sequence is TGTGCCAGCAGCTTCACCGGGACTAGCGGCTACGAGCAGTACTTC. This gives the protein CASSFTGTSGYEQYF.

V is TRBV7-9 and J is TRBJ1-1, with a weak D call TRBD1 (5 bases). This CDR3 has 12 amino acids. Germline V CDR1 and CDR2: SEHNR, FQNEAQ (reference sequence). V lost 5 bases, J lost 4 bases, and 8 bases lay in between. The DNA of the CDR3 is TGTGCCAGCAGCCGACAGATCACTGAAGCTTTCTTT. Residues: CASSRQITEAFF.

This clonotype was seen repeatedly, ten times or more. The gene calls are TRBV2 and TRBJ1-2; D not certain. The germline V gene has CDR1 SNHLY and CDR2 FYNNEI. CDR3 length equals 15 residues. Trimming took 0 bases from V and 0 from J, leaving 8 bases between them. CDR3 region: CASSEAGTSNYGYTF. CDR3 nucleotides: TGTGCCAGCAGTGAAGCAGGAACTTCTAACTATGGCTACACCTTC.

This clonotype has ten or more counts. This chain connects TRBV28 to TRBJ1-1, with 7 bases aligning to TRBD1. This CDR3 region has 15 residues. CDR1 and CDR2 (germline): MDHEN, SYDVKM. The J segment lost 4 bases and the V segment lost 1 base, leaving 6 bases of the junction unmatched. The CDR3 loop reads CASSLFRGSGTEAFF. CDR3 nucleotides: TGTGCCAGCAGTTTATTCAGGGGGTCGGGCACTGAAGCTTTCTTT.

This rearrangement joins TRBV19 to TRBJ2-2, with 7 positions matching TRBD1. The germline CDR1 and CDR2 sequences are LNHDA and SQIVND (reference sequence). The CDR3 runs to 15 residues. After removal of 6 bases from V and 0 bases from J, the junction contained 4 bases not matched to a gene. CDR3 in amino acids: CASRRDSPNTGELFF. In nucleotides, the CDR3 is TGTGCCAGTAGGAGGGACAGTCCGAACACCGGGGAGCTGTTTTTT.

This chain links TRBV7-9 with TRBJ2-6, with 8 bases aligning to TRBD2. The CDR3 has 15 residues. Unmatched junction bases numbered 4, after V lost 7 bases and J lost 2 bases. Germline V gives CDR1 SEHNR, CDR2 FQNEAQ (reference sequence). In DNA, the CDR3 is TGTGCCAGCAACTCGGGAGGGACTGGGGCCAACGTCCTGACTTTC. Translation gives CASNSGGTGANVLTF.

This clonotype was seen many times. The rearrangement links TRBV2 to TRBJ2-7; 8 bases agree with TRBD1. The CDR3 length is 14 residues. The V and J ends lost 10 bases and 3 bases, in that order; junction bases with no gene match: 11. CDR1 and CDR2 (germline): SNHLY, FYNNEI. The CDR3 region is CATTTGTGYYEQYF. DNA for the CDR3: TGTGCCACTACAACAGGGACAGGCTACTACGAGCAGTACTTC.